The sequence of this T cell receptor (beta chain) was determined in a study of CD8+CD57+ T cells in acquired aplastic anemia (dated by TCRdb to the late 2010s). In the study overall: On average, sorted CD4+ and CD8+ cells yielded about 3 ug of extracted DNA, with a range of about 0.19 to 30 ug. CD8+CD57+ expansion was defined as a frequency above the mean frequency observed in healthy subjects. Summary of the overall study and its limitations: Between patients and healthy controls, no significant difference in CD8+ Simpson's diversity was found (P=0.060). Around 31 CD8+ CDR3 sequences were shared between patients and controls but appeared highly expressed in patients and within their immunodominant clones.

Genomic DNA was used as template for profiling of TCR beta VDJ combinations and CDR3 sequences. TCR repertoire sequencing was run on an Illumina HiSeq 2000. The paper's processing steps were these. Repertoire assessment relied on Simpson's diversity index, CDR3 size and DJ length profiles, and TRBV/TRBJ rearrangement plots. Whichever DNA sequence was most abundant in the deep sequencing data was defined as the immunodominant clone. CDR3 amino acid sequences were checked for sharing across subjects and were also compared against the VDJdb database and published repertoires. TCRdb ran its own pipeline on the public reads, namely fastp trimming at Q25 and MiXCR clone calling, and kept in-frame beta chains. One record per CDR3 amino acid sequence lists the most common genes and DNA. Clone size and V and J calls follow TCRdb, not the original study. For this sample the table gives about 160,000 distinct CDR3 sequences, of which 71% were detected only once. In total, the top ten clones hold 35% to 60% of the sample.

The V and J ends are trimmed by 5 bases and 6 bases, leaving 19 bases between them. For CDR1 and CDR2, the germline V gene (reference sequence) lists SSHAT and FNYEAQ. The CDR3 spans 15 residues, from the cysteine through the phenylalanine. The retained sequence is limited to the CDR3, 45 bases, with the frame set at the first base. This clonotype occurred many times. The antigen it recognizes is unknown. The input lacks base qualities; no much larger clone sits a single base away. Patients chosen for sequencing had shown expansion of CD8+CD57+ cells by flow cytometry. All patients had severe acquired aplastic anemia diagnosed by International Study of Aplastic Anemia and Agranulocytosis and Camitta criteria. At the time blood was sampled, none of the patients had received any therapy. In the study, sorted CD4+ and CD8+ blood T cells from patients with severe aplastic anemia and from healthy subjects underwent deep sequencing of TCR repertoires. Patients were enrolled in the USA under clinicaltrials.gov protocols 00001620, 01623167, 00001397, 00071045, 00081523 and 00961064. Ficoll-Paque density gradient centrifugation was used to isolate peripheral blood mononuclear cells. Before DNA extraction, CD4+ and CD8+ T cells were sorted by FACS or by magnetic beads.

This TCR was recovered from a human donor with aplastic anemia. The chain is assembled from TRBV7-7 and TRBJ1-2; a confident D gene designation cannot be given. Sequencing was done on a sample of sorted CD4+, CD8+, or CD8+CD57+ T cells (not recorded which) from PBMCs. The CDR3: CASSPPVISEDGYTF. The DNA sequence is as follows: TGTGCCAGCAGCCCCCCCGTTATCTCGGAGGATGGCTACACCTTC. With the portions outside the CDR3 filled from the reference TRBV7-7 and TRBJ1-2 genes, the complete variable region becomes GAGVSQSPRYKVTKRGQDVTLRCDPISSHATLYWYQQALGQGPEFLTYFNYEAQPDKSGLPSDRFSAERPEGSISTLTIQRTEQRDSAMYRCASSPPVISEDGYTFGSGTRLTVV.